These T cell receptor beta chains were read from a single sample in a study of long-term antiretroviral therapy in people with HIV. Some clones are missing from TCRdb's copy, which holds only in-frame ones; the method was immunoSEQ multiplex PCR. The sample holds over 25,000 clones, around 97% seen once. The starting material was unsorted PBMCs, obtained 7.6 years after starting antiretroviral therapy. The source is a man aged 30-40 years with HIV. CDR3s include the opening cysteine and the closing phenylalanine or tryptophan. D genes are given only for firm matches. Some rows mark clone size as missing; the rest say once, few, many or name a class of expanded clone.

D: -
size: -
length: 11
J: TRBJ2-2
V: TRBV29-1
DNA: TGCAGCGCTCGGGGAGGCGGGGAGCTGTTTTTT
CDR3: CSARGGGELFF

D: -
size: -
length: 13
J: TRBJ2-5
V: TRBV4-2
DNA: TGTGCCAGCAGCCAAGCCGGGTGGGAGACCCAGTACTTC
CDR3: CASSQAGWETQYF

D: -
size: -
length: 15
J: TRBJ2-2
V: TRBV9
DNA: TGTGCCAGCAGCGTTGGCTCAACGAACACCGGGGAGCTGTTTTTT
CDR3: CASSVGSTNTGELFF

D: -
size: -
length: 13
J: TRBJ2-1
V: TRBV7-3
DNA: TGTGCCAGCAGCTTAGGGTCCGGGAATGAGCAGTTCTTC
CDR3: CASSLGSGNEQFF

D: TRBD1
size: -
length: 14
J: TRBJ1-2
V: TRBV4-1
DNA: TGCGCCAGCAGCCCGGGACAGGGGGTCGAGGGCTACACCTTC
CDR3: CASSPGQGVEGYTF

D: -
size: once
length: 12
J: TRBJ1-1
V: TRBV5-6
DNA: TGTGCCAGCACCTTATATAACACTGAAGCTTTCTTT
CDR3: CASTLYNTEAFF

D: TRBD1
size: -
length: 14
J: TRBJ1-1
V: TRBV6-1
DNA: TGTGCCAGCAGTAACCGGACAGGCTGGGGGGAAGCTTTCTTT
CDR3: CASSNRTGWGEAFF

D: -
size: -
length: 13
J: TRBJ2-3
V: TRBV27
DNA: TGTGCCACGCGTCCTTGGGGGTTAGATACGCAGTATTTT
CDR3: CATRPWGLDTQYF

D: TRBD1
size: -
length: 15
J: TRBJ1-1
V: TRBV5-6
DNA: TGTGCCAGCAGCGTAAGACAGGGGCTGAGCACTGAAGCTTTCTTT
CDR3: CASSVRQGLSTEAFF

D: -
size: -
length: 15
J: TRBJ2-7
V: TRBV2
DNA: TGTGCCAGCAGCCAAAAGGGGGGGATAACCTACGAGCAGTACTTC
CDR3: CASSQKGGITYEQYF

D: -
size: -
length: 14
J: TRBJ2-7
V: TRBV7-8
DNA: TGTGCCAGTATAAGTGGAGCGGTTGGGTACGAGCAGTACTTC
CDR3: CASISGAVGYEQYF

D: -
size: once
length: 14
J: TRBJ1-4
V: TRBV25-1
DNA: TGTGCCAGCGGCCCGGGACACCGCCCAGAAAAACTGTTTTTT
CDR3: CASGPGHRPEKLFF

D: TRBD1
size: -
length: 14
J: TRBJ2-7
V: TRBV5-4
DNA: TGTGCCAGCAGCTCGGGACAGGACCCATACGAGCAGTACTTC
CDR3: CASSSGQDPYEQYF

D: -
size: -
length: 13
J: TRBJ1-1
V: TRBV7-3
DNA: TGTGCCAGCAGCTATGACTGGAACACTGAAGCTTTCTTT
CDR3: CASSYDWNTEAFF

D: TRBD1
size: -
length: 15
J: TRBJ1-1
V: TRBV6-6
DNA: TGTGCCAGCAGTTACGGGAGCGGCAGGGGGTCGGAAGCTTTCTTT
CDR3: CASSYGSGRGSEAFF

D: -
size: -
length: 15
J: TRBJ2-5
V: TRBV7-9
DNA: TGTGCCAGCAGCTTAGATCTAGGTGACGCAGAGACCCAGTACTTC
CDR3: CASSLDLGDAETQYF

D: -
size: -
length: 15
J: TRBJ1-4
V: TRBV6-4
DNA: TGTGCCAGCAGGCTCCGACAGGAAAAAAATGAAAAACTGTTTTTT
CDR3: CASRLRQEKNEKLFF

D: -
size: once
length: 14
J: TRBJ2-7
V: TRBV10-3
DNA: TGTGCCACCCTCGGCGTATCGAGCTCCTACGAGCAGTACTTC
CDR3: CATLGVSSSYEQYF

D: TRBD1
size: once
length: 15
J: TRBJ1-5
V: TRBV2
DNA: TGTGCCAGCAGTCAACAGGGGGTTAGCAATCAGCCCCAGCATTTT
CDR3: CASSQQGVSNQPQHF

D: TRBD1
size: -
length: 15
J: TRBJ2-3
V: TRBV7-9
DNA: TGTGCCAGCAGCGCATTTCAGGGGGCGCGGGATACGCAGTATTTT
CDR3: CASSAFQGARDTQYF

D: -
size: -
length: 13
J: TRBJ2-7
V: TRBV6-6
DNA: TGTGCCAGCAAGACAGTGGGTACCTACGAGCAGTACTTC
CDR3: CASKTVGTYEQYF

D: -
size: -
length: 15
J: TRBJ1-1
V: TRBV7-9
DNA: TGTGCCAGCAGCTTAGCGGAGGGCATGAACACTGAAGCTTTCTTT
CDR3: CASSLAEGMNTEAFF

D: TRBD2
size: -
length: 16
J: TRBJ2-5
V: TRBV29-1
DNA: TGCAGCGTTGAACCGAGGACTAGCGGGAGCGGCGAGACCCAGTACTTC
CDR3: CSVEPRTSGSGETQYF

D: TRBD1
size: -
length: 15
J: TRBJ1-2
V: TRBV7-9
DNA: TGTGCCAGCAGCTTATCTACCGGGACAGCTTATGGCTACACCTTC
CDR3: CASSLSTGTAYGYTF

D: -
size: -
length: 17
J: TRBJ2-7
V: TRBV11-2
DNA: TGTGCCAGCAGCTTAAAGCGAGCCGGGTGGTCCTCCTACGAGCAGTACTTC
CDR3: CASSLKRAGWSSYEQYF

D: -
size: -
length: 15
J: TRBJ2-2
V: TRBV4-3
DNA: TGCGCCAGCAGCCAAGATGCCGGAACGACCGGGGAGCTGTTTTTT
CDR3: CASSQDAGTTGELFF

D: -
size: -
length: 14
J: TRBJ2-7
V: TRBV9
DNA: TGTGCCAGCAGCGTAGGGACTATCCCCTACGAGCAGTACTTC
CDR3: CASSVGTIPYEQYF

D: -
size: -
length: 15
J: TRBJ2-7
V: TRBV27
DNA: TGTGCCAGCAGTTTAAAAGGGCAGGGAACCCACGAGCAGTACTTC
CDR3: CASSLKGQGTHEQYF

D: -
size: -
length: 16
J: TRBJ1-5
V: TRBV10-3
DNA: TGTGCCATCAGTGAGTCTTGGTCGGATAGCAATCAGCCCCAGCATTTT
CDR3: CAISESWSDSNQPQHF

D: -
size: -
length: 16
J: TRBJ2-5
V: TRBV6-6
DNA: TGTGCCAGCAGTTACGCTTCCCGGGACCCCGACGAGACCCAGTACTTC
CDR3: CASSYASRDPDETQYF

D: -
size: -
length: 18
J: TRBJ2-7
V: TRBV21-1
DNA: TGTGCCAGCAGAAGGGGGGCTAGCGGGGGGCCCGACAACTACGAGCAGTACTTC
CDR3: CASRRGASGGPDNYEQYF

D: -
size: -
length: 13
J: TRBJ1-1
V: TRBV5-1
DNA: TGCGCCAGCAGCTTGGGGGGGGCGGCTGAAGCTTTCTTT
CDR3: CASSLGGAAEAFF

D: TRBD1
size: -
length: 16
J: TRBJ1-5
V: TRBV9
DNA: TGTGCCAGCAGCGTACAGGGCAGGGGGGAGGATCAGCCCCAGCATTTT
CDR3: CASSVQGRGEDQPQHF

D: -
size: -
length: 13
J: TRBJ2-5
V: TRBV27
DNA: TGTGCCAGCAACCCAGTGGGGCAAGAGACCCAGTACTTC
CDR3: CASNPVGQETQYF

D: -
size: -
length: 12
J: TRBJ2-7
V: TRBV2
DNA: TGTGCCAGCAGGGTGTCTTCCTACGAGCAGTACTTC
CDR3: CASRVSSYEQYF

D: -
size: -
length: 20
J: TRBJ2-5
V: TRBV12-2
DNA: TGTGCAAGTCGCTTGCATAGTGGCCTTCCCCAGGAGGGCAGGGCAGAGACCCAGTACTTC
CDR3: CASRLHSGLPQEGRAETQYF

D: -
size: -
length: 11
J: TRBJ2-2
V: TRBV6-1
DNA: TGTGCCAGCAGGGAAGTTGGGGAGCTGTTTTTT
CDR3: CASREVGELFF

D: -
size: -
length: 16
J: TRBJ1-1
V: TRBV5-4
DNA: TGTGCCAGCAGCCTACCGGGCCCAAAAAGTTCCCTTGAAGCTTTCTTT
CDR3: CASSLPGPKSSLEAFF

D: -
size: -
length: 13
J: TRBJ1-5
V: TRBV10-2
DNA: TGCGCCAGCAGACAGGGAACCCATCAGCCCCAGCATTTT
CDR3: CASRQGTHQPQHF

D: -
size: -
length: 13
J: TRBJ1-4
V: TRBV5-8
DNA: TGTGCCAGCAGCTTGCGGTGGTCGGAAAAACTGTTTTTT
CDR3: CASSLRWSEKLFF

D: -
size: -
length: 13
J: TRBJ1-2
V: TRBV11-2
DNA: TGTGCCAGCAGCATGACAGAAAACTATGGCTACACCTTC
CDR3: CASSMTENYGYTF

D: -
size: -
length: 15
J: TRBJ2-7
V: TRBV30
DNA: TGTGCCTGGAGTAAGGGGGGATGGGGAAGGGACGAGCAGTACTTC
CDR3: CAWSKGGWGRDEQYF

D: -
size: -
length: 14
J: TRBJ2-4
V: TRBV2
DNA: TGTGCCACCTCCGGGGGACGGACAAAGAACATTCAGTACTTC
CDR3: CATSGGRTKNIQYF

D: TRBD2
size: -
length: 15
J: TRBJ2-3
V: TRBV4-2
DNA: TGTGCCAGCAGCCAAGATTCTAGCGGGGGAGAGACGCAGTATTTT
CDR3: CASSQDSSGGETQYF

D: TRBD1
size: -
length: 14
J: TRBJ2-5
V: TRBV10-3
DNA: TGTGCCATCAAACGGGACAGTGTTGTAGAGACCCAGTACTTC
CDR3: CAIKRDSVVETQYF

D: TRBD1
size: once
length: 15
J: TRBJ1-2
V: TRBV7-8
DNA: TGTGCCAGCAGCTACCGCCGGGACAGCCTCTATGGCTACACCTTC
CDR3: CASSYRRDSLYGYTF

D: TRBD1
size: -
length: 15
J: TRBJ1-2
V: TRBV6-6
DNA: TGTGCCAGCAGTTACTCGACGGTAGGGACAGATGGCTACACCTTC
CDR3: CASSYSTVGTDGYTF

D: -
size: -
length: 15
J: TRBJ2-3
V: TRBV25-1
DNA: TGTGCCAGCAGTGAAGTGGCGGGGGCTGTGGATACGCAGTATTTT
CDR3: CASSEVAGAVDTQYF

D: -
size: -
length: 12
J: TRBJ2-7
V: TRBV30
DNA: TGTGCCTGGAGTGGGACAGAGTACGAGCAGTACTTC
CDR3: CAWSGTEYEQYF

D: -
size: -
length: 13
J: TRBJ1-4
V: TRBV7-9
DNA: TGTGCCAGCAGCCCTCCTTTAGATGAAAAACTGTTTTTT
CDR3: CASSPPLDEKLFF

D: -
size: once
length: 13
J: TRBJ2-3
V: TRBV19
DNA: TGTGCCAGTAGACGCGACAACACAGATACGCAGTATTTT
CDR3: CASRRDNTDTQYF

D: TRBD2
size: -
length: 12
J: TRBJ2-1
V: TRBV2
DNA: TGTGCCAGCAGGACTAGCGACAATGAGCAGTTCTTC
CDR3: CASRTSDNEQFF

D: TRBD1
size: -
length: 15
J: TRBJ2-5
V: TRBV11-2
DNA: TGTGCCAGCAGCTCTCCAACGACAGGGTTGGAGACCCAGTACTTC
CDR3: CASSSPTTGLETQYF

D: TRBD1
size: -
length: 14
J: TRBJ1-2
V: TRBV7-8
DNA: TGTGCCAGCAGCTCTGGGACAGGAGACTATGGCTACACCTTC
CDR3: CASSSGTGDYGYTF

D: TRBD2
size: -
length: 17
J: TRBJ2-2
V: TRBV4-1
DNA: TGCGCCAGCAGCCAAGACGGCCTAGCGGCGAACACCGGGGAGCTGTTTTTT
CDR3: CASSQDGLAANTGELFF

D: -
size: once
length: 8
J: TRBJ2-5
V: TRBV21-1
DNA: TGTGCCAAAAGGCTCCAGTACTTC
CDR3: CAKRLQYF

D: TRBD1
size: -
length: 14
J: TRBJ2-5
V: TRBV5-1
DNA: TGCGCCAGCAATACGCAGGGACAGTTCGAGACCCAGTACTTC
CDR3: CASNTQGQFETQYF

D: -
size: -
length: 16
J: TRBJ2-7
V: TRBV2
DNA: TGTGCCAGCAGTGAAAGGGTAGTACGGGACAACCACGAGCAGTACTTC
CDR3: CASSERVVRDNHEQYF

D: -
size: -
length: 17
J: TRBJ1-2
V: TRBV13
DNA: TGTGCCAGCAGCCCAGCCGATCAGGGGAAAACTAACTATGGCTACACCTTC
CDR3: CASSPADQGKTNYGYTF